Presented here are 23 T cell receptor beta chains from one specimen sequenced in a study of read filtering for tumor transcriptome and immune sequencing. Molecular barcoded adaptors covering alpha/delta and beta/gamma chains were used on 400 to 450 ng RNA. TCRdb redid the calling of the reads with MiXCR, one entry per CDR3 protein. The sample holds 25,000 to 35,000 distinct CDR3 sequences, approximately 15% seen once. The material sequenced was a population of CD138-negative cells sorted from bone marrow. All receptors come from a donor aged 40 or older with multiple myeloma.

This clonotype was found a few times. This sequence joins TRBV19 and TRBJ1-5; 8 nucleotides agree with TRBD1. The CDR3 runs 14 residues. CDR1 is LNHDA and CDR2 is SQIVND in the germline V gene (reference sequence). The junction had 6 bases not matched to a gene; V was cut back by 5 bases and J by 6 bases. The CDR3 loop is CASSPQGAAQPQHF. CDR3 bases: TGTGCCAGTAGTCCCCAGGGGGCTGCTCAGCCCCAGCATTTT. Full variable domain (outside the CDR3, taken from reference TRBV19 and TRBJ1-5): DGGITQSPKYLFRKEGQNVTLSCEQNLNHDAMYWYRQDPGQGLRLIYYSQIVNDFQKGDIAEGYSVSREKKESFPLTVTSAQKNPTAFYLCASSPQGAAQPQHFGDGTRLSIL.

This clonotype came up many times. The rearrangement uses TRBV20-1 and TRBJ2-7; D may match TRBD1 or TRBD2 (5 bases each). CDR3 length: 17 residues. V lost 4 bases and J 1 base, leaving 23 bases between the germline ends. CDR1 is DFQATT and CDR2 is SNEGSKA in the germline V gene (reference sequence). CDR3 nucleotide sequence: TGCAGTGCTATCCCCGGGACCGTCGGGACGTGGTCCTACGAGCAGTACTTC. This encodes CSAIPGTVGTWSYEQYF.

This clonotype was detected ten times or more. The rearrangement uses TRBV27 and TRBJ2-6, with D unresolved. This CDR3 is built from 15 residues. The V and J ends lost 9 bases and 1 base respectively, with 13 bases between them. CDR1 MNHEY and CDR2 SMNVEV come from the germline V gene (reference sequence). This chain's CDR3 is CASQPMGSGANVLTF. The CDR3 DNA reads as TGTGCCAGTCAGCCCATGGGGTCTGGGGCCAACGTCCTGACTTTC.

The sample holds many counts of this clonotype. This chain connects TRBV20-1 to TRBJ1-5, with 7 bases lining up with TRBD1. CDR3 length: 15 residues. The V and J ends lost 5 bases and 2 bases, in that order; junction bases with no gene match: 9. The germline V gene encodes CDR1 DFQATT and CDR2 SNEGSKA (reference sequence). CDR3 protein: CSALDRVLGNQPQHF. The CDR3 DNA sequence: TGCAGTGCTCTCGACAGGGTTTTGGGCAATCAGCCCCAGCATTTT.

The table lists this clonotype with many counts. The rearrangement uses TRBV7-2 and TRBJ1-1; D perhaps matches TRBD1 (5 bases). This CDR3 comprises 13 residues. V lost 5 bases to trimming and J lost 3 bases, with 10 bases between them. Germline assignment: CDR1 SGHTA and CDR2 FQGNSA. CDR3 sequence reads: CASSRGMDTEAFF. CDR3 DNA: TGTGCCAGCAGCCGGGGGATGGACACTGAAGCTTTCTTT.

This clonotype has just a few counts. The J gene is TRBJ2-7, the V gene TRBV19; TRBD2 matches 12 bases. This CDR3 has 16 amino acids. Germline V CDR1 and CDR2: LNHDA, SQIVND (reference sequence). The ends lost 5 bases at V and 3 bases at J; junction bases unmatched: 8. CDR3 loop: CASSLSTSGSIYEQYF. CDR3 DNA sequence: TGTGCCAGTAGTTTATCGACTAGCGGGAGTATCTACGAGCAGTACTTC.

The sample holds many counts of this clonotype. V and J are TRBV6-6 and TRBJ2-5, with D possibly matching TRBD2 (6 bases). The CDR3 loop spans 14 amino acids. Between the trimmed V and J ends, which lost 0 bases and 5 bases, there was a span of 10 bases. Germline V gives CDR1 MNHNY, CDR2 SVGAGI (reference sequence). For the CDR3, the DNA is TGTGCCAGCAGTTACTCGGAGGGGATGGAGACCCAGTACTTC. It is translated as CASSYSEGMETQYF.

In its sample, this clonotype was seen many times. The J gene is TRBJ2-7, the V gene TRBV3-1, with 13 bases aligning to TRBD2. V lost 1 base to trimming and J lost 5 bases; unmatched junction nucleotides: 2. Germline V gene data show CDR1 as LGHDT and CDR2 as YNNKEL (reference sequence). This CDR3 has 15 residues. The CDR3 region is CASSQGLAGGHEQYF. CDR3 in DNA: TGTGCCAGCAGCCAAGGACTAGCGGGAGGCCACGAGCAGTACTTC.

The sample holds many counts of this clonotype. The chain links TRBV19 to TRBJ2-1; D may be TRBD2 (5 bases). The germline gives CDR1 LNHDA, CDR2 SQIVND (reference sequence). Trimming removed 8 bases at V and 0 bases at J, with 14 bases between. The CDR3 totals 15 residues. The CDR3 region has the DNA TGTGCCAGTCGGGGAATGGAGAGCTCCTACAATGAGCAGTTCTTC. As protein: CASRGMESSYNEQFF.

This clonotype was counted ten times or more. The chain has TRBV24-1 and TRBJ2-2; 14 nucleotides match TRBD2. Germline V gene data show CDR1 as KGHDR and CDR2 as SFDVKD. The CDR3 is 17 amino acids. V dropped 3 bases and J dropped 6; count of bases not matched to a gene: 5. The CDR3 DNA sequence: TGTGCCACCAGTGATATGGGACTAGCGGGAGTGGCCGGGGAGCTGTTTTTT. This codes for CATSDMGLAGVAGELFF.

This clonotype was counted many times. CDR3 loop: CASSEAGGIETQYF. The CDR3 bases are TGTGCCAGCAGCGAAGCAGGGGGCATAGAGACCCAGTACTTC. The rearrangement links TRBV11-2 to TRBJ2-5; TRBD1 matches 8 bases. Germline V gene sequence: CDR1 SGHAT, CDR2 FQNNGV. This CDR3 region has 14 residues. Trimming removed 5 bases from V and 4 bases from J; junction bases left unmatched: 6.

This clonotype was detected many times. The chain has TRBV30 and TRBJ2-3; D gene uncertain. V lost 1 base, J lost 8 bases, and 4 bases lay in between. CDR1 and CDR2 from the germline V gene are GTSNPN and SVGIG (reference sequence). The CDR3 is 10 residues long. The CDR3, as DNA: TGTGCCTGGAGTGGGAGTACGCAGTATTTT. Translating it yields CAWSGSTQYF.

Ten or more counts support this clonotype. The DNA of the CDR3 is TGCAGTGCTAGAGATCGGGTGAACACCGGGGAGCTGTTTTTT. Protein product: CSARDRVNTGELFF. The chain joins TRBV20-1 to TRBJ2-2; D gene unclear. CDR3 size: 14 residues. Germline values: CDR1 DFQATT, CDR2 SNEGSKA (reference sequence). V was clipped by 0 bases and J by 1 base, with 6 bases between them.

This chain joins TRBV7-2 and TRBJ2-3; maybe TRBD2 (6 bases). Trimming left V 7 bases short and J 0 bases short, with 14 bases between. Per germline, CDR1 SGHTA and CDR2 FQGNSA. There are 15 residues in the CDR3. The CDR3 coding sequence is TGTGCCAGCACCGTGATAAGCGGGAGCACAGATACGCAGTATTTT. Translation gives CASTVISGSTDTQYF.

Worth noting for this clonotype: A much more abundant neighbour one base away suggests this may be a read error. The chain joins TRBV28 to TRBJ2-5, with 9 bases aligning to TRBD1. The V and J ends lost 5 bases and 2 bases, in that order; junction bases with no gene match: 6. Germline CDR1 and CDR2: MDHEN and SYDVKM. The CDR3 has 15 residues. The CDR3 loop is CASSVLQGAQETQYF. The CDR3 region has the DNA TGTGCCAGCAGTGTATTACAGGGGGCGCAAGAGACCCAGTACTTC.

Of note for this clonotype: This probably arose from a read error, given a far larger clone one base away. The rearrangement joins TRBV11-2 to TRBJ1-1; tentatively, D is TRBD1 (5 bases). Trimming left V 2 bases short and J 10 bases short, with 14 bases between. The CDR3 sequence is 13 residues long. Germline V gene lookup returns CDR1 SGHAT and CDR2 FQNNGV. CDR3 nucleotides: TGTGCCAGCAGCTTATCCTCCATTGGGGGAGCTTTCTTT. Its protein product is CASSLSSIGGAFF.

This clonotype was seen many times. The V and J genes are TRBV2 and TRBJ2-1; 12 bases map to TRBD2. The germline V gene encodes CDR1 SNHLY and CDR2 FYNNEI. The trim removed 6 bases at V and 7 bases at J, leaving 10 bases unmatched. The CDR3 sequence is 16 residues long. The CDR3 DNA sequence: TGTGCCAGCAGCCTCCGACTAGCGGGAGTAAGGAATGAGCAGTTCTTC. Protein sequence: CASSLRLAGVRNEQFF.

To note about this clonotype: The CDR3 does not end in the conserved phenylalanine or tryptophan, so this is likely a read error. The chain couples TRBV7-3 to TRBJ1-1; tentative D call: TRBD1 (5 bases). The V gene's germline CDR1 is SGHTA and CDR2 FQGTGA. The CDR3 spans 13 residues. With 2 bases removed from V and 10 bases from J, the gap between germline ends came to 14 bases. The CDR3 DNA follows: TGTGCCAGCAGCTTATCCTCCGTTGGGGGAGCTTTCTCC. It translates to CASSLSSVGGAFS.

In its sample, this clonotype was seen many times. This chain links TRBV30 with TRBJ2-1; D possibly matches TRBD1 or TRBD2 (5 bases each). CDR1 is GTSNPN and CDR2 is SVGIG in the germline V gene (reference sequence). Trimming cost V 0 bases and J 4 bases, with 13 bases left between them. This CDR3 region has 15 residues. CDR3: CAWSVALGVYNEQFF. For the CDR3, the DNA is TGTGCCTGGAGTGTCGCGTTGGGGGTTTACAATGAGCAGTTCTTC.

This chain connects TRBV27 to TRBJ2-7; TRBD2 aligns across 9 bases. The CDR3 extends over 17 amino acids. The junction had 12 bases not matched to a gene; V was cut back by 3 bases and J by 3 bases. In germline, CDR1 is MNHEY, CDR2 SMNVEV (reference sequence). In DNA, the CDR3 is TGTGCCAGCAGTTTGCCCCCCATAGCGGGAGTGCTCTACGAGCAGTACTTC. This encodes CASSLPPIAGVLYEQYF.

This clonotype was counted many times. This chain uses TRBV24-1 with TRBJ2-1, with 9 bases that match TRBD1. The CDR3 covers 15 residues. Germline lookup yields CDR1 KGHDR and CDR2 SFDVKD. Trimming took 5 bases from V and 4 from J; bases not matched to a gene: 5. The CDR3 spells CATSGGQGRYNEQFF. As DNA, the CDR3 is TGTGCCACCAGTGGGGGACAGGGTAGATACAATGAGCAGTTCTTC.

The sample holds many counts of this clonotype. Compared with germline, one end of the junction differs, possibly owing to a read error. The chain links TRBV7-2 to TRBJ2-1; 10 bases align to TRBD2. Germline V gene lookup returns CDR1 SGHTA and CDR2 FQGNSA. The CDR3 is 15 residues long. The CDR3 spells CASSLAGAPYNEQFF. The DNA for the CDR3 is TGTGCCAGCAGCCTAGCGGGAGCGCCCTACAATGAGCAGTTCTTC.

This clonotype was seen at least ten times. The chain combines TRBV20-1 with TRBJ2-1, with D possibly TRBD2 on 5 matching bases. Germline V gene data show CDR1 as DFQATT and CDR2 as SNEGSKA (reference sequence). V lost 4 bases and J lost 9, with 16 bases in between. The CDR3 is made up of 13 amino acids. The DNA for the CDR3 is TGCAGTGCTAATAGATTGTTGGGGAGTGAGCAGTTCTTC. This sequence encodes CSANRLLGSEQFF.